This TCR beta chain was found in a study of cytomegalovirus exposure and HLA in healthy donors. The donors formed part of the approximately 110-subject validation cohort, distinct from the roughly 630-subject first cohort. Libraries were prepared by immunoSEQ multiplex PCR; TCRdb keeps only in-frame clonotypes and omits some of them. This table has 38,000 or so clones, roughly 91% appearing once. Germline assignment: CDR1 MRHNA and CDR2 SNTAGT. The CDR3 loop spans 16 amino acids. Trimming removed 4 bases from V and 4 bases from J; junction bases left unmatched: 8. The sequence derives from a man between 18 and 35 years old in good health and CMV-seronegative. Sequencing was performed on PBMCs. The chain employs TRBV6-4 and TRBJ2-2; TRBD2 matches 8 bases. In DNA, the CDR3 is TGTGCCAGCAGTGTAGAGGCGGGAGGCCTCACCGGGGAGCTGTTTTTT. The encoded protein is CASSVEAGGLTGELFF.